This paragraph reports one T cell receptor (beta chain). Antigen: not known. The TCR beta CDR3 regions underwent amplification using RNA transcripts as the source. A set of HTBI primers served as the primers for a first-round RT-PCR of the TCR CDR3. TCRdb reanalysed the multiplex PCR reads using MiXCR and keeps one entry per CDR3 protein. This sample has approximately 490,000 distinct CDR3 sequences, with around a fifth found just once. The data originate from a study of T cells in Graves' hyperthyroidism and ophthalmopathy. CDR1 is SGHRS and CDR2 is YFSETQ in the germline V gene. V lost 2 bases and J lost 0, with 10 bases in between. The length of the CDR3 is 15 residues. Ophthalmopathy in the patients scored at least 3 on Clinical Activity Score and at least 4 on NOSPECS grade, lasting under 3 months. Those patients with uncontrolled infection, other autoimmune disease, pregnancy or lactation were excluded. PBMCs stemmed from around 9.3 ml fresh peripheral blood.

Study results and caveats: Researchers found most expanded thyroid clonotypes above 0.001 in blood as well.

Sequenced sample: blood. The chain recombines TRBV5-1 with TRBJ2-3; no definite D call. The sequence came from a woman between 70 and 85 years old with Graves' ophthalmopathy. CDR3: CASSFTPWSTDTQYF. The CDR3 nucleotides are TGCGCCAGCAGCTTTACCCCTTGGAGCACAGATACGCAGTATTTT.